These 18 T cell receptor beta chains originate from one sample sequenced in a study of cytomegalovirus exposure and HLA in healthy donors. 60 Vbeta and 13 Jbeta primers were used in PCR. Using immunoSEQ multiplex PCR, the repertoire was profiled, and TCRdb retains in-frame clones only, with some absent. The table lists approximately 170,000 clones, roughly 80% of them singletons. Input material: PBMCs. These receptors were taken from a man aged 50 to 59 in good health and CMV-seropositive.

The gene calls are TRBV6-5 and TRBJ1-4; D possibly corresponds to TRBD1 (6 bases). Trimming took 6 bases from V and 8 from J, leaving 16 bases between them. Per the germline V gene, CDR1 is MNHEY and CDR2 is SVGAGI. This CDR3 contains 14 residues. DNA of the CDR3: TGTGCCAGCAGATCAACGACAGGTGGCGAAAAACTGTTTTTT. This codes for CASRSTTGGEKLFF.

This chain connects TRBV28 to TRBJ2-5, with a tentative D call TRBD1 (7 bases). This CDR3 spans 12 amino acids. V was trimmed by 7 bases and J by 4 bases, leaving 10 bases between them. Germline V gene data show CDR1 as MDHEN and CDR2 as SYDVKM. This CDR3 is CASKQGGETQYF. CDR3 DNA: TGTGCCAGCAAGCAGGGGGGAGAGACCCAGTACTTC. Complete variable domain (other parts from reference TRBV28 and TRBJ2-5): DVKVTQSSRYLVKRTGEKVFLECVQDMDHENMFWYRQDPGLGLRLIYFSYDVKMKEKGDIPEGYSVSREKKERFSLILESASTNQTSMYLCASKQGGETQYFGPGTRLLVL.

This chain uses TRBV7-2 with TRBJ1-1; the D is unclear. Germline CDR1 and CDR2: SGHTA and FQGNSA. CDR3 length: 13 residues. V lost 3 bases, J lost 4 bases, and 9 bases lay in between. CDR3 sequence (DNA): TGTGCCAGCAGCTTCCAGGCCTTCACTGAAGCTTTCTTT. It is translated as CASSFQAFTEAFF.

V is TRBV9 and J is TRBJ1-2; D not resolved. CDR1 and CDR2 (germline): SGDLS, YYNGEE. The CDR3 extends over 13 amino acids. Trimming cost V 0 bases and J 9 bases, with 12 bases left between them. The CDR3 is CASSVETNSRYTF. The CDR3 DNA reads as TGTGCCAGCAGCGTAGAGACTAACAGCCGCTACACCTTC. Using reference TRBV9 and TRBJ1-2 for the parts outside the CDR3, the full variable domain is DSGVTQTPKHLITATGQRVTLRCSPRSGDLSVYWYQQSLDQGLQFLIQYYNGEERAKGNILERFSAQQFPDLHSELNLSSLELGDSALYFCASSVETNSRYTFGSGTRLTVV.

This chain joins TRBV25-1 and TRBJ2-2, with 12 nucleotides matching TRBD2. After removal of 5 bases from V and 7 bases from J, the junction contained 5 bases not matched to a gene. Germline CDR1 reads MGHDK; CDR2 reads SYGVNS. CDR3 length: 15 residues. The CDR3 DNA sequence: TGTGCCAGCAGTTCTAGCGGGGGGGCTGGCGGGGAGCTGTTTTTT. The encoded protein is CASSSSGGAGGELFF.

CDR3 in amino acids: CASSLGVGVNEKLFF. The CDR3 DNA follows: TGTGCCAGCAGCTTGGGGGTAGGGGTTAATGAAAAACTGTTTTTT. The J gene is TRBJ1-4, the V gene TRBV5-6, with a weak D call TRBD1 (5 bases). Per the germline V gene, CDR1 is SGHDT and CDR2 is YYEEEE. Trimming removed 0 bases at V and 4 bases at J, with 10 bases between. CDR3 length equals 15 residues.

The chain employs TRBV11-2 and TRBJ1-1; D is ambiguous. Germline CDR1 and CDR2: SGHAT and FQNNGV. Trimming took 1 base from V and 4 from J, leaving 13 bases between them. The CDR3 length is 15 residues. CDR3 DNA: TGTGCCAGCAGCTTAGGGCGGGGAGGCGGCACTGAAGCTTTCTTT. This sequence encodes CASSLGRGGGTEAFF.

The chain combines TRBV28 with TRBJ1-2; perhaps TRBD1 as D (6 bases). The CDR3 spans 13 residues. V was pared by 8 bases and J by 0 bases, with 10 bases between. The germline CDR1 and CDR2 sequences are MDHEN and SYDVKM. The CDR3 sequence: CASRRGANYGYTF. In DNA, the CDR3 is TGTGCCAGCCGCAGGGGTGCTAACTATGGCTACACCTTC.

The rearrangement links TRBV5-5 to TRBJ2-6; 7 positions match TRBD1. This CDR3 spans 17 amino acids. CDR1 is SGHKS and CDR2 is YYEKEE in the germline V gene (reference sequence). Unmatched junction bases numbered 4, after V lost 0 bases and J lost 1 base. The CDR3 DNA reads as TGTGCCAGCAGCTTGGTGGGACAGAAATCTGGGGCCAACGTCCTGACTTTC. Translation: CASSLVGQKSGANVLTF.

The chain links TRBV2 to TRBJ2-1; 10 bases line up with TRBD1. Looked up from germline, CDR1 is SNHLY and CDR2 is FYNNEI. J lost 7 bases, V lost 5 bases, and 8 bases had no gene match. This CDR3 region has 15 residues. CDR3 region: CASSQGQGMSNEQFF. CDR3 DNA sequence: TGTGCCAGCAGTCAGGGACAGGGGATGTCGAATGAGCAGTTCTTC.

This chain links TRBV13 with TRBJ2-1, with 8 bases fitting TRBD2. This CDR3 is built from 14 residues. The V and J ends lost 0 bases and 10 bases, in that order; junction bases with no gene match: 5. Germline V CDR1 and CDR2: PRHDT, FYEKMQ (reference sequence). CDR3: CASSLGGGGREQFF. The CDR3 DNA follows: TGTGCCAGCAGCTTAGGCGGCGGGGGGCGGGAGCAGTTCTTC.

Notes on this clone: Other DNA sequences from this sample encode an identical CDR3 as well. This chain links TRBV5-1 with TRBJ1-1; D gene ambiguous. Germline lookup yields CDR1 SGHRS and CDR2 YFSETQ. CDR3 length equals 12 residues. Trimming removed 2 bases at V and 0 bases at J, with 2 bases between. In DNA, the CDR3 is TGCGCCAGCAGCTTTATGAACACTGAAGCTTTCTTT. Amino acid sequence: CASSFMNTEAFF.

Remarks on this clone: Its ends do not fully match the called genes, so a read error is possible. The rearrangement uses TRBV7-9 and TRBJ1-5; no reliable D call. Germline values: CDR1 SEHNR, CDR2 FQNEAQ (reference sequence). The CDR3 is made up of 13 amino acids. The CDR3 nucleotides are TGTTCCAGCAGTAACAATGGCAATCAGCCCCAGCATTTT. Translated: CSSSNNGNQPQHF.

This chain connects TRBV10-1 to TRBJ1-2; a possible D gene is TRBD1 (6 bases). Deletions cut 4 bases from V and 4 bases from J, with 10 bases between. Per germline, CDR1 WNHNN and CDR2 SYGVQD (reference sequence). The CDR3 is made up of 13 amino acids. In nucleotides, the CDR3 is TGCGCCAGCAGTGGTGACAGGCCCTATGGCTACACCTTC. This sequence encodes CASSGDRPYGYTF.

The CDR3 nucleotides are TGTGCCATCAGAGAAGACAGTTTCGGCGAGCAGTACTTC. Amino acid sequence: CAIREDSFGEQYF. This chain links TRBV10-3 with TRBJ2-7; maybe TRBD1 (5 bases). Trimming removed 6 bases at V and 6 bases at J, with 15 bases between. The CDR3 totals 13 residues. Germline V gene sequence: CDR1 ENHRY, CDR2 SYGVKD.

The sample holds one count of this clone. The chain links TRBV10-3 to TRBJ1-3; TRBD1 is a possible D gene (6 bases). Germline V gives CDR1 ENHRY, CDR2 SYGVKD. The CDR3 has 13 amino acids. The V end lost 7 bases, the J end lost 2 bases, and 9 bases lay between the germline ends. The CDR3 region is CAINTGTGNTIYF. CDR3 nucleotide sequence: TGTGCCATCAATACAGGGACTGGAAACACCATATATTTT.

The CDR3 is CASSFSQLTGTEAFF. In DNA form, the CDR3 reads TGTGCCAGCAGCTTTTCCCAGTTAACGGGAACTGAAGCTTTCTTT. The chain combines TRBV7-9 with TRBJ1-1; D is unclear. Germline loops: CDR1 SEHNR, CDR2 FQNEAQ (reference sequence). V lost 3 bases to trimming and J lost 5 bases, with 16 bases between them. The CDR3 is 15 amino acids.

This chain joins TRBV7-9 and TRBJ1-2; D call uncertain. This CDR3 region has 17 residues. V was shortened by 5 bases and J by 2 bases, with 21 bases between the two germline ends. In germline, CDR1 is SEHNR, CDR2 FQNEAQ (reference sequence). In nucleotides, the CDR3 is TGTGCCAGCAGCGCCACTCTACAGAGGGCCGGCAACTATGGCTACACCTTC. Translation gives CASSATLQRAGNYGYTF.